One and the same sample provided the 18 T cell receptor beta chains below, sequenced in a study of PD-L1 blockade in urothelial cancer. TCRdb's copy holds only in-frame clones and misses some; the assay was immunoSEQ multiplex PCR. Of some 84,000 clones listed, about 85% were seen once; the top ten hold roughly 6.1%. Sample: PBMCs, taken around atezolizumab (anti-PD-L1) treatment. The source of these receptors is a woman in her seventies with urothelial cancer.

The CDR3 protein is CASSQMMAGTPLHF. CDR3 bases: TGCGCCAGCAGCCAGATGATGGCCGGGACACCCCTCCACTTT. The rearrangement uses TRBV4-1 and TRBJ1-6; D is uncertain. This CDR3 is 14 amino acids long. V was shortened by 3 bases and J by 11 bases, with 14 bases between the two germline ends. CDR1 is MGHRA and CDR2 is YSYEKL in the germline V gene.

The chain joins TRBV19 to TRBJ1-6; 11 nucleotides align to TRBD1. The CDR3 is made up of 16 amino acids. The trim removed 3 bases at V and 10 bases at J, leaving 8 bases unmatched. CDR1 LNHDA and CDR2 SQIVND come from the germline V gene (reference sequence). As DNA, the CDR3 is TGTGCCAGTAGTATCGGATTGGGACAGGGGGGCTCACCCCTCCACTTT. The encoded protein is CASSIGLGQGGSPLHF.

This clone was observed a few times. The chain recombines TRBV6-1 with TRBJ1-2; 11 bases align to TRBD1. Looked up from germline, CDR1 is MNHNS and CDR2 is SASEGT. V gave up 6 bases and J gave up 7 bases; unmatched junction bases: 7. The CDR3 sequence is 14 residues long. The CDR3 here is CASRPGTGGRGYTF. The CDR3 bases are TGTGCCAGCAGACCCGGGACAGGGGGTCGTGGCTACACCTTC.

The chain recombines TRBV21-1 with TRBJ2-2; the tabulated D call, TRBD2, remains unverified against the DNA. TRBV21-1 is labeled a pseudogene. The CDR3 is 17 amino acids. The CDR3 sequence: CASTTGVRDYSTGELFF. CDR3 in DNA: TGTGCCAGCACCACGGGAGTCCGGGACTACAGCACCGGGGAGCTGTTTTTT.

There are a few counts of this clone. This chain uses TRBV5-1 with TRBJ1-4; 9 bases map to TRBD1. The CDR3 is 16 residues long. V shed 5 bases and J 7 bases; nucleotides not matched to a gene: 12. The germline V gene has CDR1 SGHRS and CDR2 YFSETQ. In nucleotides, the CDR3 is TGCGCCAGCAGTTACACAACAGGGGGCGCCGGTGAAAAACTGTTTTTT. Residues: CASSYTTGGAGEKLFF. The entire variable domain, with the rest obtained from reference TRBV5-1 and TRBJ1-4, is as follows: KAGVTQTPRYLIKTRGQQVTLSCSPISGHRSVSWYQQTPGQGLQFLFEYFSETQRNKGNFPGRFSGRQFSNSRSEMNVSTLELGDSALYLCASSYTTGGAGEKLFFGSGTQLSVL.

The rearrangement uses TRBV5-5 and TRBJ2-1; 8 bases are shared with TRBD1. Per germline, CDR1 SGHKS and CDR2 YYEKEE (reference sequence). The CDR3 is made up of 15 amino acids. The V segment lost 4 bases and the J segment 7 bases; nucleotides outside the gene matches: 10. The CDR3 nucleotides read TGTGCCAGCAGCGCCGAACAGGGGGTGTGGAATGAGCAGTTCTTC. This translates into CASSAEQGVWNEQFF.

The chain combines TRBV19 with TRBJ2-7, with D maybe TRBD2 (6 bases). Trimming shortened V by 8 bases and J by 6 bases, and 23 bases separated the two germline ends. This CDR3 contains 15 residues. In germline, CDR1 is LNHDA, CDR2 SQIVND (reference sequence). CDR3 region: CASSLLGGPSGEQYF. The CDR3 nucleotides read TGTGCCAGTTCCCTCCTGGGGGGACCTTCGGGCGAGCAGTACTTC. Together with reference TRBV19 and TRBJ2-7, the CDR3 gives the full variable domain: DGGITQSPKYLFRKEGQNVTLSCEQNLNHDAMYWYRQDPGQGLRLIYYSQIVNDFQKGDIAEGYSVSREKKESFPLTVTSAQKNPTAFYLCASSLLGGPSGEQYFGPGTRLTVT.

The chain has TRBV5-1 and TRBJ2-7; 8 bases are shared with TRBD2. Trimming at V came to 5 bases and at J to 5 bases, leaving 12 bases not matched to a gene. Looked up from germline, CDR1 is SGHRS and CDR2 is YFSETQ. CDR3 length: 15 residues. The CDR3, as DNA: TGCGCCAGCAGTCCAGGGGCCGGGAGGGCCCACGAGCAGTACTTC. It specifies CASSPGAGRAHEQYF. Combining the CDR3 with reference TRBV5-1 and TRBJ2-7 gives the whole variable domain KAGVTQTPRYLIKTRGQQVTLSCSPISGHRSVSWYQQTPGQGLQFLFEYFSETQRNKGNFPGRFSGRQFSNSRSEMNVSTLELGDSALYLCASSPGAGRAHEQYFGPGTRLTVT.

This clone was picked up one time. This chain connects TRBV2 to TRBJ2-1, with TRBD2 as a possible D gene (6 bases). This CDR3 region has 15 residues. Between the trimmed V and J ends, which lost 7 bases and 0 bases, there was a span of 13 bases. Germline values: CDR1 SNHLY, CDR2 FYNNEI. This CDR3 reads CASKQAGNSYNEQFF. DNA of the CDR3: TGTGCCAGCAAACAAGCGGGCAACTCCTACAATGAGCAGTTCTTC.

The V gene is TRBV4-1, the J gene TRBJ2-3; 9 positions agree with TRBD2. Unmatched junction bases numbered 8, after V lost 4 bases and J lost 3 bases. In germline, CDR1 is MGHRA, CDR2 YSYEKL. The CDR3 runs to 16 residues. CDR3: CASSLRLLAGTDTQYF. Written as DNA, the CDR3 is TGCGCCAGCAGCCTCCGTTTGCTAGCGGGAACAGATACGCAGTATTTT.

The CDR3 DNA is TGTGCCAGCATCAAAGATCCAAGACACCCCTATGGCTACACCTTC. Protein: CASIKDPRHPYGYTF. The chain couples TRBV7-2 to TRBJ1-2; unclear D gene. Trimming stripped 7 bases from V and 4 bases from J, with 19 bases between. The CDR3 sequence is 15 residues long. From germline, CDR1 is SGHTA and CDR2 FQGNSA.

This clone was seen a single time. The chain recombines TRBV30 with TRBJ1-6, with D unclear. V was shortened by 4 bases and J by 1 base, with 17 bases between the two germline ends. This CDR3 has 17 residues. Germline lookup yields CDR1 GTSNPN and CDR2 SVGIG (reference sequence). The CDR3 DNA is TGTGCCTGGAAGCTTACAGCATCGTTTTCCTATAATTCACCCCTCCACTTT. Its protein is CAWKLTASFSYNSPLHF.

This chain connects TRBV7-8 to TRBJ2-1; 7 bases are a match to TRBD2. Germline CDR1 is SGHVS and CDR2 is FQNEAQ. The CDR3 covers 15 residues. After removal of 5 bases from V and 8 bases from J, the junction contained 12 bases not matched to a gene. The CDR3 protein is CASSAWEGPRDEQFF. CDR3 bases: TGTGCCAGCAGCGCATGGGAGGGCCCTCGGGATGAGCAGTTCTTC.

The rearrangement joins TRBV27 to TRBJ2-1; perhaps TRBD2 as D (6 bases). Trimming left V 1 base short and J 1 base short, with 11 bases between. The V gene's germline CDR1 is MNHEY and CDR2 SMNVEV (reference sequence). The CDR3 totals 16 residues. CDR3 loop: CASSLFGGVSYNEQFF. The CDR3 DNA follows: TGTGCCAGCAGTTTATTCGGGGGAGTGTCCTACAATGAGCAGTTCTTC.

The chain couples TRBV5-1 to TRBJ2-5, with 8 bases matching TRBD1. The CDR3 spans 15 residues. V was clipped by 6 bases and J by 10 bases; unmatched bases: 17. The germline gives CDR1 SGHRS, CDR2 YFSETQ. Here the CDR3 reads CASTSSGGAGKSQYF. CDR3 sequence (DNA): TGCGCCAGCACATCCTCAGGGGGCGCGGGTAAGAGCCAGTACTTC.

This chain links TRBV4-1 with TRBJ1-6; 8 bases are a match to TRBD1. After removal of 2 bases from V and 10 bases from J, the junction contained 10 bases not matched to a gene. This CDR3 contains 16 residues. CDR1 is MGHRA and CDR2 is YSYEKL in the germline V gene. CDR3 loop: CASSQPGQGRGSPLHF. The CDR3 DNA is TGCGCCAGCAGCCAACCAGGACAGGGAAGGGGATCACCCCTCCACTTT.

The CDR3 sequence is CASRTGGTEAFF. DNA of the CDR3: TGTGCCAGCAGGACGGGGGGCACTGAAGCTTTCTTT. The chain uses TRBV28 and TRBJ1-1; tentatively, D is TRBD1 (5 bases). Per germline, CDR1 MDHEN and CDR2 SYDVKM. The CDR3 is 12 residues long. The ends were cut back, 6 bases at V and 4 bases at J, with 9 bases in the middle.

The chain couples TRBV7-9 to TRBJ2-2; the match to TRBD2 covers 13 bases. Looked up from germline, CDR1 is SEHNR and CDR2 is FQNEAQ (reference sequence). There are 16 residues in the CDR3. V lost 3 bases and J lost 4; bases outside the gene matches: 2. The CDR3 region has the DNA TGTGCCAGCAGCTTTGGACTAGCGGGGGTCACCGGGGAGCTGTTTTTT. Translating it yields CASSFGLAGVTGELFF.